This is a list of T cell receptor beta chains from one sample in a study of vaccination and CD4 T cells after COVID-19. Their antigens remain unidentified. In TCRdb, the PCR reads were re-called with MiXCR into one record per CDR3 protein. The sample holds some 21,000 distinct CDR3 sequences; less than 60% are singletons and the top ten take roughly 9%. The sequencing input was CD4+ T cells from blood, cultured in vitro. These receptors all stem from a human donor who had recovered from COVID-19. Both conserved end residues are part of each CDR3. Fields, in order: J gene, V gene, CDR3 protein.

>TRBJ2-7|TRBV20-1
CSAYRDSSSYEQYF
>TRBJ2-3|TRBV11-3
CASSSGEGTDTQYF
>TRBJ1-2|TRBV29-1
CSVFDSLYGYTF
>TRBJ1-1|TRBV30
CAWKASGPEAFF
>TRBJ2-5|TRBV5-1
CASSFDPLAQETQYF
>TRBJ2-3|TRBV6-1
CASSVLASDTQYF
>TRBJ1-2|TRBV6-1
CATSTGGARGYTF
>TRBJ2-7|TRBV20-1
CSARVPGLAGGGVHEQYF
>TRBJ2-5|TRBV20-1
CSAVRTIQETQYF
>TRBJ2-7|TRBV12-3/TRBV12-4
CASRSASYEQYF
>TRBJ2-2|TRBV19
CASSNRQGTGELFF
>TRBJ2-3|TRBV7-9
CASSSFLQGSTDTQYF
>TRBJ2-1|TRBV4-1
CASSQPGQVSYNEQFF
>TRBJ2-3|TRBV3-1
CASSQDAGGPFF
>TRBJ2-7|TRBV4-2
CASSQDVGGREQYF
>.|TRBV7-8
CASSEGQGGPYEQYF
>TRBJ1-2|TRBV7-2
CASSLKIGTNYGYTF